Sequencing of this TCR beta chain was carried out in a study of identical twins. Whole-study findings and limits: High-abundance cord blood beta clonotypes had fewer insertions; memory repertoires showed none. Interpretation of the results relied on cross-sectional statistical analysis and not on following the same donors. A partial confounding effect on zero-insertion analyses could come from invariant MAIT and iNKT cells.

CDR3 length: 11 residues. Germline CDR1 MDHEN, CDR2 SYDVKM. V lost 3 bases to trimming and J lost 7 bases, with 6 bases between them. TCRdb re-called the 5' RACE reads with MiXCR, one entry per CDR3 protein. There are under 900,000 distinct CDR3 sequences in the sample; about 12% occur only once, and around 1.5% lies in the top ten. In this sample, this clonotype turned up a few times. Its antigen is undetermined. The sample was also linked to a second study, of yellow fever vaccine responses in identical twins. That report notes: Reports say the vaccine T cell response in twins looked partly convergent and partly personalized.

The V gene is TRBV28, the J gene TRBJ1-1, with no clear D. The clonotype comes from a woman aged 18-35 years in good health. The sequenced sample was PBMCs. As DNA, the CDR3 is TGTGCCAGCAGTTTGCGGTATGAAGCTTTCTTT. Translation: CASSLRYEAFF.